The 25 T cell receptor beta chains presented below share a single source sample, sequenced in a study of monozygotic twins with inflammatory bowel disease. TCRdb reprocessed the 5' RACE reads and reports one entry per CDR3 protein, with no DNA. This sample carries about 450,000 distinct CDR3 sequences, with 2.4% going to the ten biggest clones. Sequencing was done on a sample of blood. The receptors originated from a human donor with ulcerative colitis or Crohn's disease, or a healthy co-twin of an affected twin (not recorded which).

The chain is built from TRBV7-3 and TRBJ2-7; lacking DNA, the TRBD2 call made by TCRdb goes unchecked. The germline CDR1 and CDR2 sequences are SGHTA and FQGTGA. The CDR3 is 17 residues long. The CDR3 here is CASSPMGLAVARDEQYF.

The V call is TRBV20-1, the J call TRBJ2-3; TCRdb outputs TRBD2, but without DNA this stays unchecked. CDR1 is DFQATT and CDR2 is SNEGSKA in the germline V gene (reference sequence). The CDR3 spans 19 residues. CDR3: CSATPPTILHSSSTDTQYF.

This sequence joins TRBV12-3 or TRBV12-4 and TRBJ2-2. The CDR3 has 15 amino acids. The CDR3 region is CATLTETSYPGELFF.

J is TRBJ2-7 and V is TRBV5-1; TCRdb's D call, TRBD2, is unchecked because there is no DNA. Per germline, CDR1 SGHRS and CDR2 YFSETQ. CDR3 length equals 15 residues. CDR3 region: CASSPGLAVNYEQYF.

The chain couples TRBV7-6 to TRBJ2-5. Germline V gene lookup returns CDR1 SGHVS and CDR2 FNYEAQ. CDR3 length: 12 residues. This chain's CDR3 is CASSYDVETQYF.

The chain combines TRBV5-1 with TRBJ2-5; TCRdb proposes TRBD2, but this gene call is untestable without DNA. CDR1 and CDR2 from the germline V gene are SGHRS and YFSETQ. The CDR3 consists of 16 residues. Here the CDR3 reads CASSLELAGVGETQYF.

V is TRBV2 and J is TRBJ2-3; no DNA is available, so the TRBD2 call from TCRdb remains unchecked. Per germline, CDR1 SNHLY and CDR2 FYNNEI. This CDR3 is built from 13 residues. CDR3 amino acids: CASNGLSTDTQYF. Supplemented by reference TRBV2 and TRBJ2-3, the full variable domain reads EPEVTQTPSHQVTQMGQEVILRCVPISNHLYFYWYRQILGQKVEFLVSFYNNEISEKSEIFDDQFSVERPDGSNFTLKIRSTKLEDSAMYFCASNGLSTDTQYFGPGTRLTVL.

The chain recombines TRBV19 with TRBJ1-3; with no DNA, the TCRdb D assignment of TRBD1 cannot be verified. Germline V gene lookup returns CDR1 LNHDA and CDR2 SQIVND (reference sequence). The CDR3 consists of 15 residues. The chain's CDR3 is CASSRQAATGNTIYF. The entire variable domain, with the rest obtained from reference TRBV19 and TRBJ1-3, is as follows: DGGITQSPKYLFRKEGQNVTLSCEQNLNHDAMYWYRQDPGQGLRLIYYSQIVNDFQKGDIAEGYSVSREKKESFPLTVTSAQKNPTAFYLCASSRQAATGNTIYFGEGSWLTVV.

The J gene is TRBJ2-5, the V gene TRBV20-1; TCRdb lists TRBD2, though no DNA is available to test this call. Germline-derived CDR1 and CDR2 are DFQATT and SNEGSKA (reference sequence). This CDR3 contains 15 residues. This chain's CDR3 is CSAIDDPGLQETQYF.

The chain links TRBV20-1 to TRBJ2-1; TCRdb designates TRBD2, a call that cannot be tested without DNA. The CDR3 loop spans 15 amino acids. Germline assignment: CDR1 DFQATT and CDR2 SNEGSKA (reference sequence). The CDR3 protein is CSARGRGLPYNEQFF.

The rearrangement links TRBV10-3 to TRBJ2-1; the D call of TRBD2 rests on TCRdb alone, since no DNA is present to check it. Germline V gives CDR1 ENHRY, CDR2 SYGVKD. CDR3 length equals 16 residues. This CDR3 reads CAIGGLAGGQTNEQFF.

The V call is TRBV29-1, the J call TRBJ1-1; TCRdb returns TRBD1, unconfirmable since there is no DNA. Per the germline V gene, CDR1 is SQVTM and CDR2 is ANQGSEA. The CDR3 spans 13 residues. CDR3 region: CSARLEDSLGSFF.

This sequence joins TRBV29-1 and TRBJ2-5; TCRdb reports TRBD1, a call that lacks DNA to check it against. Germline V gene data show CDR1 as SQVTM and CDR2 as ANQGSEA. The CDR3 loop spans 13 amino acids. The CDR3 sequence: CSVEGQNQETQYF.

The chain joins TRBV5-6 to TRBJ2-1; the TCRdb call, TRBD1, lacks DNA for checking. The germline V gene has CDR1 SGHDT and CDR2 YYEEEE. The CDR3 totals 19 residues. CDR3 amino acids: CASNLRGTGGGGYYNEQFF.

J is TRBJ2-2 and V is TRBV5-1; TCRdb's D call, TRBD1, is unchecked because there is no DNA. Looked up from germline, CDR1 is SGHRS and CDR2 is YFSETQ. The CDR3 has 14 residues. The CDR3 here is CASSPGHNTGELFF.

This sequence joins TRBV4-1 and TRBJ2-7; TCRdb selects TRBD2, and the lack of DNA leaves this call unchecked. The length of the CDR3 is 15 residues. Germline assignment: CDR1 MGHRA and CDR2 YSYEKL. The CDR3 region is CASSLEEAPSYEQYF.

The rearrangement links TRBV7-2 to TRBJ2-1; TCRdb selects TRBD1, and the lack of DNA leaves this call unchecked. Germline V lookup: CDR1 SGHTA, CDR2 FQGNSA. CDR3 size: 15 residues. This chain's CDR3 is CASSFLYSGINEQFF.

J is TRBJ2-7 and V is TRBV29-1; the TCRdb D gene call, TRBD1, has no DNA to confirm it. CDR1 is SQVTM and CDR2 is ANQGSEA in the germline V gene. The CDR3 spans 13 residues. CDR3 sequence: CSAVFRDRDEQYF.

J is TRBJ2-7 and V is TRBV7-8. This CDR3 is 12 amino acids long. In germline, CDR1 is SGHVS, CDR2 FQNEAQ. CDR3 protein: CASTSELRGQYF.

The CDR3 region is CASSPSRYGYTF. The chain couples TRBV5-1 to TRBJ1-2. The CDR3 is 12 amino acids. The V gene's germline CDR1 is SGHRS and CDR2 YFSETQ.

The V call is TRBV9, the J call TRBJ2-3; TCRdb's D gene call, TRBD1, goes unchecked for lack of DNA. This CDR3 comprises 15 residues. Germline CDR1 reads SGDLS; CDR2 reads YYNGEE. The chain's CDR3 is CASSTRDGITDTQYF.

The V gene is TRBV5-1, the J gene TRBJ1-1. The CDR3 contains 15 residues. In germline, CDR1 is SGHRS, CDR2 YFSETQ. CDR3 loop: CASSLGLLEGAEAFF.

V gene TRBV18 combines with J gene TRBJ2-7; checking the TCRdb D call of TRBD1 is not possible without DNA. The CDR3 contains 15 residues. Germline CDR1 is KGHSH and CDR2 is LQKENI. The CDR3 loop reads CASSPGQPRSYEQYF. Combining the CDR3 with reference TRBV18 and TRBJ2-7 gives the whole variable domain NAGVMQNPRHLVRRRGQEARLRCSPMKGHSHVYWYRQLPEEGLKFMVYLQKENIIDESGMPKERFSAEFPKEGPSILRIQQVVRGDSAAYFCASSPGQPRSYEQYFGPGTRLTVT.

V gene TRBV18 combines with J gene TRBJ2-7. Germline assignment: CDR1 KGHSH and CDR2 LQKENI. This CDR3 contains 13 residues. The CDR3 loop reads CASSPSLGYEQYF. The full variable domain, with the rest looked up from reference TRBV18 and TRBJ2-7, is NAGVMQNPRHLVRRRGQEARLRCSPMKGHSHVYWYRQLPEEGLKFMVYLQKENIIDESGMPKERFSAEFPKEGPSILRIQQVVRGDSAAYFCASSPSLGYEQYFGPGTRLTVT.

This chain uses TRBV29-1 with TRBJ1-1; the D call from TCRdb, TRBD1, cannot be confirmed without DNA. Germline V lookup: CDR1 SQVTM, CDR2 ANQGSEA. The CDR3 contains 15 residues. The CDR3 here is CSVLMDGGNGYQAFF.